This T cell receptor beta chain was observed in a study of vaccination and CD4 T cells after COVID-19 (dated by TCRdb to 2021 to 2024). For the wider study: Every convalescent patient had a positive nasal swab PCR test for SARS-CoV-2, with mild disease in about 9 patients and severe disease in one. Six males and four females were included in the convalescent cohort, with two Hispanic individuals, seven Caucasians, two Asians and one multiracial person represented. Each participant got two doses of either the Pfizer-BioNTech BNT162b2 vaccine (n=8) or the Moderna mRNA-1273 vaccine (n=2). Post-COVID blood samples from convalescent patients were collected a median of roughly 100 days after diagnosis, with a range of 35 to 161 days. Post-vaccine blood samples were collected a median of about 69 days after the second vaccine dose, ranging from about 13 to 250 days. For stimulating the cultures, overlapping spike peptide pools were used, derived from SARS-CoV-2 as well as from the common cold coronaviruses HCoV-NL63, HCoV-OC43 and HCoV-229E. Control cultures used a CEFX viral epitope pool as positive control, an HIV-1 Nef peptide pool as negative control, or no peptide. In roughly eleven COVID-19 convalescent patients and 4 infection-naive healthy vaccine recipients, the spike-specific CD4+ TCR repertoire before mRNA vaccination was compared with the repertoire after mRNA vaccination. Study-wide conclusions, independent of this receptor: In convalescent patients, a median around 90% of post-vaccine SARS-CoV-2-reactive clones were detected only after vaccination, suggesting vaccine-specific priming. Of the vaccine-specific clones found in convalescent patients, nearly all (304 of 307) were mono-reactive for SARS-CoV-2 spike instead of being cross-reactive with common cold coronaviruses. The median number of SARS-CoV-2-reactive clonotypes rose from 20 to 25 after infection to 38 after vaccination, but the change was not significant. The study included relatively few convalescent patients and did not analyze early timepoints after natural infection.

Library method: PCR. DNA from cultured CD4+ T cells underwent TCR sequencing with the Oncomine TCR Beta short-read assay at the Johns Hopkins FTIC core. Genomic DNA was extracted from the cultured CD4+ T cells with the QIAamp micro DNA kit. Oncomine TCR Beta libraries made from cultured CD4+ T cells were pooled using unique dual indexes and sequenced on an Illumina iSeq 100. On the authors' methods: Non-productive sequences were filtered out, and CDR3s that did not start with C, did not end with F or W, or were shorter than 7 amino acids were discarded. Antigen-specific clonotypes were identified with the MANAFEST web application by comparing peptide-stimulated wells with reference and other culture wells. For a clone to be called positive, the clone needed an FDR below 0.05, an odds ratio above 5, and a productive frequency above 0.1% in at least two of three replicate wells. Clonotypes that were significantly expanded in both SARS-CoV-2 spike wells and at least one common cold coronavirus spike condition were defined as cross-reactive. CDR3 homology was assessed with Levenshtein distances (stringdist) and unrooted phylogenetic trees (ape) in R version 3.6.1. TCRdb handled the public reads itself, with Q25 trimming in fastp and clone calling in MiXCR, and kept productive beta chains. Rows matching on CDR3 protein sequence are summarized as one entry with the most common DNA and genes. Here the V and J calls rest on TCRdb's processing, not on the authors' analysis. A total of about 11,000 distinct CDR3 sequences appear in this sample, around 55% of them only once. Roughly a tenth of the sample goes to the ten largest clones.

From the cysteine through the phenylalanine, the CDR3 covers 14 amino acids. Only CDR3 DNA is held: 42 bases, read in frame from base 1. V lost 6 bases and J lost 2 bases, and the count of bases not matched to a germline gene is 6. CDR1 and CDR2 are read off the germline V gene (reference sequence) as DFQATT and SNEGSKA. In regard to this clonotype: Its antigen is currently not known. Qualities for individual bases were not recorded, and no much larger clone is one base off.

Reading the label with the study, this specimen's treatment or condition is: 10-day PBMC culture with coronavirus spike peptide pools or control peptides (ViraFEST assay). To expand antigen-specific T cells with peptide pools and then pick out the expanded clonotypes through TCR sequencing, the study relied on the ViraFEST assay. The positive SARS-CoV-2 PCR tests of the convalescent patients were dated from March to December 2020, before the Alpha, Beta and Delta variants emerged in the United States. Some 2 million PBMCs per well were cultured in IMDM with roughly 4.8% human AB serum and about 9.2 IU/ml IL-2, plus 10 ug/ml peptide pools. Half of the culture medium was replaced with fresh IL-2-containing medium on days 3 and 7. Once the cells had been in culture for 9 to 10 days, the EasySep CD4+ T cell isolation kit was used to isolate CD4+ T cells by negative selection. Ficoll-Paque Plus gradient centrifugation was used to isolate PBMCs from whole blood, and the isolated PBMCs were then either used fresh or cryopreserved at -140C. Culture conditions were generally each tested in triplicate wells.

The material sequenced was CD4+ T cells from blood, cultured in vitro. This sequence was found in a human donor who had recovered from COVID-19. Recombination connected TRBV20-1 to TRBJ2-3, with TRBD1 matching 9 junction bases. CDR3 reads: CSAKDRGNTDTQYF. The bases are TGCAGTGCCAAGGACAGGGGAAACACAGATACGCAGTATTTT.